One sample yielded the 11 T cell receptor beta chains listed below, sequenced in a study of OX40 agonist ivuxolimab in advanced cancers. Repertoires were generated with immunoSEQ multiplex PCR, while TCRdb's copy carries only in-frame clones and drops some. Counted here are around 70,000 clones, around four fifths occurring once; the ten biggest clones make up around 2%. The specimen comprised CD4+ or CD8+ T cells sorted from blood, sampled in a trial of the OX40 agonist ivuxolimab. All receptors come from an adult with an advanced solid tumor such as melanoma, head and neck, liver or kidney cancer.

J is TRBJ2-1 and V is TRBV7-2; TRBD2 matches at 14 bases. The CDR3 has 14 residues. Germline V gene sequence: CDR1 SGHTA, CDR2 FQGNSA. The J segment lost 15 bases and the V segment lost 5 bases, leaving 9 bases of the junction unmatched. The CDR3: CASSDGTSGGRSFF. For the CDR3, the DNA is TGTGCCAGCAGCGATGGGACTAGCGGGGGAAGGTCGTTCTTC. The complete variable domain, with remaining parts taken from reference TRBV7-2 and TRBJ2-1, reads GAGVSQSPSNKVTEKGKDVELRCDPISGHTALYWYRQSLGQGLEFLIYFQGNSAPDKSGLPSDRFSAERTGGSVSTLTIQRTQQEDSAVYLCASSDGTSGGRSFFGPGTRLTVL.

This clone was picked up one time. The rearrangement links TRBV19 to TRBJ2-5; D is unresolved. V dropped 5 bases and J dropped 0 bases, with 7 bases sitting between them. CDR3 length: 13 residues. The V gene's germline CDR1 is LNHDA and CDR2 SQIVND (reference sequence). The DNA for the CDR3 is TGTGCCAGTAGTGAACAGTACCAAGAGACCCAGTACTTC. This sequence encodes CASSEQYQETQYF.

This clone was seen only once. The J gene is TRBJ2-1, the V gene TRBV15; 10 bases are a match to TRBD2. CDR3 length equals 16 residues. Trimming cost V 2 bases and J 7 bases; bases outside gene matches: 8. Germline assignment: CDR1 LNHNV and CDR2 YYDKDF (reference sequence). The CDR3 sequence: CATSRIRLAGGNEQFF. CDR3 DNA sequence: TGTGCCACCAGCAGAATACGACTAGCGGGTGGGAATGAGCAGTTCTTC.

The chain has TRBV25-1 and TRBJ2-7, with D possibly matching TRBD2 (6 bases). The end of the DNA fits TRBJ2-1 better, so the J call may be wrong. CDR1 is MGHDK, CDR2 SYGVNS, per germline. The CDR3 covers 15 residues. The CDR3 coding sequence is TGTGCCAGCAGTGAGTCGCGGGGACTCGAAGGCGAGCAGTTCTTC. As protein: CASSESRGLEGEQFF.

The CDR3 DNA follows: TGTGCCAGCAGTGACTCTAACTATGGCTACACCTTC. As protein: CASSDSNYGYTF. The chain carries TRBV25-1 and TRBJ1-2; no reliable D call. Trimming left V 3 bases short and J 0 bases short, with 2 bases between. The CDR3 contains 12 residues. The germline gives CDR1 MGHDK, CDR2 SYGVNS.

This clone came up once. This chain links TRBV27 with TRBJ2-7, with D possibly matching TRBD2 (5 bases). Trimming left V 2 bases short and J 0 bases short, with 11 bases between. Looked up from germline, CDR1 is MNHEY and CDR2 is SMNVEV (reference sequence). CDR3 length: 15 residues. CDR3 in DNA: TGTGCCAGCAGTTTAAGGCTAGCACTCTCCTACGAGCAGTACTTC. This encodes CASSLRLALSYEQYF.

For the CDR3, the DNA is TGTGCCAGTAAGGGGACTGAAGCTTTCTTT. It codes for CASKGTEAFF. The genes are TRBV19 and TRBJ1-1; a possible D gene is TRBD1 (5 bases). Trimming pared 7 bases from V and 5 bases from J, leaving 5 bases between. The CDR3 spans 10 residues. Germline loops: CDR1 LNHDA, CDR2 SQIVND (reference sequence).

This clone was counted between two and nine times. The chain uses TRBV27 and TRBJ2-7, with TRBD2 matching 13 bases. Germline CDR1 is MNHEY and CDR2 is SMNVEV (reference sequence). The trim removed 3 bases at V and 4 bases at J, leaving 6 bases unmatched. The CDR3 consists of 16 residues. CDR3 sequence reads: CASSFYRTSGGYEQYF. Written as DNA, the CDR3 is TGTGCCAGCAGTTTCTACAGGACTAGCGGGGGTTACGAGCAGTACTTC.

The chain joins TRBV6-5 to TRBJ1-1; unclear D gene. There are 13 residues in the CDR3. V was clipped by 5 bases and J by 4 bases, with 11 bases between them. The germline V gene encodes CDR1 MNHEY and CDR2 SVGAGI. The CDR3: CASSPREVTEAFF. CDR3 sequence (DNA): TGTGCCAGCAGTCCCCGGGAGGTCACTGAAGCTTTCTTT.

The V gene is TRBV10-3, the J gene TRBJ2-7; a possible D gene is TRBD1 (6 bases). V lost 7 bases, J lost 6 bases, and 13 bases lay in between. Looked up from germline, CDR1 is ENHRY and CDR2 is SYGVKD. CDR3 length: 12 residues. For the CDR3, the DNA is TGTGCCATCAACCAGGGGCCCTCCGAGCAGTACTTC. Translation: CAINQGPSEQYF.

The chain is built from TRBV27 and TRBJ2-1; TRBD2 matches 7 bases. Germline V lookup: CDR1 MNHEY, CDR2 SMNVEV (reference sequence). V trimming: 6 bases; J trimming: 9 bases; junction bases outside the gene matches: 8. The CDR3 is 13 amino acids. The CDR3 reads CASRGAGRIEQFF. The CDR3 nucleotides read TGTGCCAGCAGGGGAGCGGGGCGAATTGAGCAGTTCTTC.